One sample yielded the 10 T cell receptor beta chains listed below, sequenced in a study of blood T cell repertoires in COVID-19. Some clones are missing from TCRdb's copy, which holds only in-frame ones; the method was immunoSEQ multiplex PCR. The table lists under 250,000 clones, approximately 86% of them singletons. Sequencing was carried out using peripheral blood. The receptor source for this set is a human donor in a cohort sampled during active COVID-19.

Details on this clone: Its ends do not fully match the called genes, so a read error is possible. J is TRBJ2-7 and V is TRBV19; 8 nucleotides align to TRBD2. This CDR3 has 13 amino acids. CDR1 LNHDA and CDR2 SQIVND come from the germline V gene (reference sequence). CDR3 DNA: TGTGCCAGCACACGGGGGGGGTCCTCCGAGCAGTACTTC. It encodes CASTRGGSSEQYF.

This clone was counted between two and nine times. In nucleotides, the CDR3 is TGTGCCAGCAGCGTAGAAAGTTGGGGGACTAGCGGTAGGAATGAGCAGTTCTTC. Residues: CASSVESWGTSGRNEQFF. The gene calls are TRBV9 and TRBJ2-1; 11 bases agree with TRBD2. Trimming at V came to 0 bases and at J to 7 bases, leaving 12 bases not matched to a gene. Germline loops: CDR1 SGDLS, CDR2 YYNGEE. The CDR3 extends over 18 amino acids.

V and J are TRBV6-5 and TRBJ2-1, with a possible D match to TRBD1 (5 bases). V was pared by 4 bases and J by 5 bases, with 9 bases between. CDR3 length equals 13 residues. Germline V CDR1 and CDR2: MNHEY, SVGAGI. The CDR3: CASSLDSNNEQFF. CDR3 DNA: TGTGCCAGCAGTTTAGACAGCAACAATGAGCAGTTCTTC.

V usage is TRBV5-1 and J usage is TRBJ1-1; TRBD1 matches at 11 bases. CDR3 length: 15 residues. Trimming removed 4 bases from V and 7 bases from J; junction bases left unmatched: 9. Germline V CDR1 and CDR2: SGHRS, YFSETQ. CDR3 nucleotide sequence: TGCGCCAGCAGCCAGGGATCCGGGACAGGGGGTGAAGCTTTCTTT. Translated, it gives CASSQGSGTGGEAFF.

This chain joins TRBV6-4 and TRBJ1-1; 9 bases line up with TRBD1. The CDR3 is 13 amino acids. Germline loops: CDR1 MRHNA, CDR2 SNTAGT. V gave up 6 bases and J gave up 4 bases; unmatched junction bases: 3. The CDR3 region has the DNA TGTGCCAGCAGGGAGGACAGGGGCACTGAAGCTTTCTTT. It yields the protein CASREDRGTEAFF.

The CDR3 sequence: CASSEGIAGGRNEQFF. The CDR3 nucleotides read TGCGCCAGCAGTGAGGGTATAGCGGGGGGGCGCAATGAGCAGTTCTTC. This rearrangement joins TRBV10-1 to TRBJ2-1; 11 positions match TRBD2. From germline, CDR1 is WNHNN and CDR2 SYGVQD (reference sequence). CDR3 size: 16 residues. The V segment lost 2 bases and the J segment 6 bases; nucleotides outside the gene matches: 6.

The CDR3 region has the DNA TGTGCCAGCAGTCATGGACAGAGCACAGATACGCAGTATTTT. It is translated as CASSHGQSTDTQYF. This sequence joins TRBV28 and TRBJ2-3; a possible D gene is TRBD1 (6 bases). Germline CDR1 is MDHEN and CDR2 is SYDVKM. The CDR3 covers 14 residues. V lost 5 bases and J lost 0, with 9 bases in between.

V is TRBV19 and J is TRBJ2-3; the match to TRBD2 covers 7 bases. In germline, CDR1 is LNHDA, CDR2 SQIVND (reference sequence). With 6 bases clipped from V and 7 bases from J, the junction kept 13 bases outside the gene matches. CDR3 length: 15 amino acids. In DNA form, the CDR3 reads TGTGCCAGTAGCACAACGGCGGGAGCTCGGAATACGCAGTATTTT. Translation: CASSTTAGARNTQYF.

The V gene is TRBV19, the J gene TRBJ2-5; 10 bases match TRBD2. V gave up 5 bases and J gave up 5 bases; unmatched junction bases: 2. CDR1 is LNHDA, CDR2 SQIVND, per germline (reference sequence). The CDR3 runs to 13 residues. The CDR3, as DNA: TGTGCCAGTAGTCTAGCGGGGGACGAGACCCAGTACTTC. Translating it yields CASSLAGDETQYF.

A remark on this clone: The sample contains more than one DNA sequence encoding this CDR3. This chain connects TRBV9 to TRBJ2-2, with D perhaps matching TRBD2 (7 bases). The CDR3 totals 16 residues. Trimming removed 0 bases at V and 1 base at J, with 10 bases between. From germline, CDR1 is SGDLS and CDR2 YYNGEE. This chain's CDR3 is CASSVAGGENTGELFF. The CDR3 coding sequence is TGTGCCAGCAGCGTAGCGGGGGGCGAGAACACCGGGGAGCTGTTTTTT. Using reference TRBV9 and TRBJ2-2 for the parts outside the CDR3, the full variable domain is DSGVTQTPKHLITATGQRVTLRCSPRSGDLSVYWYQQSLDQGLQFLIQYYNGEERAKGNILERFSAQQFPDLHSELNLSSLELGDSALYFCASSVAGGENTGELFFGEGSRLTVL.